This T cell receptor beta chain was captured in a study of neurological immune-mediated disorders. Ten or more counts support this clonotype. TCRdb ran MiXCR on the 5' RACE reads and lists one entry per CDR3 protein. The table includes under 40,000 distinct CDR3 sequences, 7% to 8% detected once. The CDR3 spans 17 residues. Germline loops: CDR1 SGHRS, CDR2 YFSETQ. J gave up 1 base and V 4 bases, and 9 bases lay outside the gene matches. The J gene is TRBJ2-1, the V gene TRBV5-1; 9 bases agree with TRBD2. The TCR originated in a woman aged 40-49 years in good health. Material: PBMCs. DNA of the CDR3: TGCGCCAGCAGCAGATATCTAGCGGGACCGTCCTACAATGAGCAGTTCTTC. This translates into CASSRYLAGPSYNEQFF. The full variable domain, with the rest looked up from reference TRBV5-1 and TRBJ2-1, is KAGVTQTPRYLIKTRGQQVTLSCSPISGHRSVSWYQQTPGQGLQFLFEYFSETQRNKGNFPGRFSGRQFSNSRSEMNVSTLELGDSALYLCASSRYLAGPSYNEQFFGPGTRLTVL.